This T cell receptor (beta chain) was recovered during a study of cytomegalovirus exposure and HLA in healthy donors. Study outcomes and limitations: Immune exposure information comprised only CMV serostatus. By HLA locus, TCR association rates varied in a later analysis, with DRB1 showing the most and HLA-C the fewest. A few chains tied to CMV proved CMV antigen-specific in vitro.

A word on this clone: Antigen unknown.

Trimming took 2 bases from V and 3 from J, leaving 15 bases between them. The germline CDR1 and CDR2 sequences are SGHRS and YFSETQ. The CDR3 has 15 residues. PCR primers comprised 60 Vbeta and 13 Jbeta primers. Measured with immunoSEQ multiplex PCR; TCRdb has only the in-frame clones, and not every one. The table includes 150,000 to 200,000 clones, about 80% detected once. This sequence was found in a man aged 18 to 29 in good health and CMV-seropositive. This chain links TRBV5-1 with TRBJ2-7, with D tentatively TRBD2 (5 bases). The material sequenced was PBMCs. In nucleotides, the CDR3 is TGCGCCAGCAGCTTCTCCCCGGGGAATAACTACGAGCAGTACTTC. This sequence encodes CASSFSPGNNYEQYF.